The rows below give T cell receptor beta chains drawn from one sample of a study of cytomegalovirus exposure and HLA in healthy donors. Repertoires were generated with immunoSEQ multiplex PCR, while TCRdb's copy carries only in-frame clones and drops some. This table holds about 69,000 clones, 74% found once. Source material: PBMCs. The receptors were sampled from an older woman in good health and CMV-seropositive. Each CDR3 is given with its conserved first and last residue. The order of the fields is J gene, D gene, V gene, clone size, CDR3 DNA, CDR3 protein. D genes are given only for firm matches. Size is omitted from some rows. Given values are once, few, many or a class for expanded clones.

j_gene: TRBJ2-1
d_gene: .
v_gene: TRBV2
abundance: .
CDR3nt: TGTGCCAGCAGTGAAAACAGGGACAATGAGCAGTTCTTC
CDR3aa: CASSENRDNEQFF

j_gene: TRBJ1-2
d_gene: .
v_gene: TRBV10-3
abundance: .
CDR3nt: TGTGCCATCAGCCCTGAAGGGGATTATGGCTACACCTTC
CDR3aa: CAISPEGDYGYTF

j_gene: TRBJ1-2
d_gene: .
v_gene: TRBV27
abundance: .
CDR3nt: TGTGCCAGCAGTACACTAAACTATGGCTACACCTTC
CDR3aa: CASSTLNYGYTF

j_gene: TRBJ1-1
d_gene: TRBD1
v_gene: TRBV25-1
abundance: .
CDR3nt: TGTGCCAGCAGTGAATGGGCAGGGGGCACTGAAGCTTTCTTT
CDR3aa: CASSEWAGGTEAFF

j_gene: TRBJ2-7
d_gene: TRBD1
v_gene: TRBV7-9
abundance: .
CDR3nt: TGTGCCAGCAGCTTAGAAAGGGGGCAGGGCTCCTACGAGCAGTACTTC
CDR3aa: CASSLERGQGSYEQYF

j_gene: TRBJ1-3
d_gene: .
v_gene: TRBV20-1
abundance: .
CDR3nt: TGCAGTGCGGCCTCTGGAAACACCATATATTTT
CDR3aa: CSAASGNTIYF

j_gene: TRBJ1-2
d_gene: .
v_gene: TRBV10-1
abundance: .
CDR3nt: TGCGCCAGCAGTGATCCCCTATGTTTCCCGGGTAACTATGGCTACACCTTC
CDR3aa: CASSDPLCFPGNYGYTF

j_gene: TRBJ1-4
d_gene: .
v_gene: TRBV5-1
abundance: .
CDR3nt: TGCGCCAGCAGCGACCCACAGGCGAGTAATGAAAAACTGTTTTTT
CDR3aa: CASSDPQASNEKLFF

j_gene: TRBJ2-5
d_gene: .
v_gene: TRBV7-3
abundance: .
CDR3nt: TGTGCCAGCAGCTTTGGGAGCCAAGAGACCCAGTACTTC
CDR3aa: CASSFGSQETQYF

j_gene: TRBJ2-2
d_gene: .
v_gene: TRBV4-1
abundance: .
CDR3nt: TGCGCCAGCAGTCAAGGGGCAGGGAACACCGGGGAGCTGTTTTTT
CDR3aa: CASSQGAGNTGELFF

j_gene: TRBJ1-1
d_gene: .
v_gene: TRBV2
abundance: few
CDR3nt: TGTGCCAGCATTCTTCGGGAGAACACTGAAGCTTTCTTT
CDR3aa: CASILRENTEAFF

j_gene: TRBJ1-5
d_gene: .
v_gene: TRBV4-1
abundance: large
CDR3nt: TGCGCCAGCAGCCCAGGACTGGAGAGTCAGCCCCAGCATTTT
CDR3aa: CASSPGLESQPQHF

j_gene: TRBJ1-5
d_gene: TRBD1
v_gene: TRBV18
abundance: .
CDR3nt: TGTGCCAGCTCAGATGCAGGGGGCGGCCGGAATCAGCCCCAGCATTTT
CDR3aa: CASSDAGGGRNQPQHF

j_gene: TRBJ2-1
d_gene: .
v_gene: TRBV5-1
abundance: .
CDR3nt: TGCGCCAGCAGCTTGGCCGAGGGTCCTGAGCAGTTCTTC
CDR3aa: CASSLAEGPEQFF

j_gene: TRBJ2-2
d_gene: .
v_gene: TRBV2
abundance: .
CDR3nt: TGTGCCAGCAGTCCTAGCAGACCGAACACCGGGGAGCTGTTTTTT
CDR3aa: CASSPSRPNTGELFF

j_gene: TRBJ2-1
d_gene: TRBD1
v_gene: TRBV15
abundance: .
CDR3nt: TGTGCCACCAGCATCTCTATCCGGGACAGGGTTAGGTCCTACAATGAGCAGTTCTTC
CDR3aa: CATSISIRDRVRSYNEQFF

j_gene: TRBJ1-2
d_gene: .
v_gene: TRBV7-9
abundance: .
CDR3nt: TGTGCCAGCAGCCGCCGGGACACAGGCTACACCTTC
CDR3aa: CASSRRDTGYTF

j_gene: TRBJ2-3
d_gene: .
v_gene: TRBV29-1
abundance: .
CDR3nt: TGCAGCGTTGAGGCGGACTCCCACGAAGATACGCAGTATTTT
CDR3aa: CSVEADSHEDTQYF

j_gene: TRBJ2-3
d_gene: TRBD2
v_gene: TRBV10-1
abundance: .
CDR3nt: TGCGCCAGCAGTAGCGGGAGTCGGGCAGATACGCAGTATTTT
CDR3aa: CASSSGSRADTQYF

j_gene: TRBJ1-6
d_gene: .
v_gene: TRBV27
abundance: .
CDR3nt: TGTGCCAGCAGTTTATCCACAGTATCCTCACCCCTCCACTTT
CDR3aa: CASSLSTVSSPLHF

j_gene: TRBJ1-2
d_gene: .
v_gene: TRBV29-1
abundance: .
CDR3nt: TGCAGCGTTGAAAGGGGCTTTAACTATGGCTACACCTTC
CDR3aa: CSVERGFNYGYTF

j_gene: TRBJ2-7
d_gene: .
v_gene: TRBV14
abundance: .
CDR3nt: TGTGCCAGCAGCGCTCATTCCGGCTACGAGCAGTACTTC
CDR3aa: CASSAHSGYEQYF

j_gene: TRBJ2-1
d_gene: TRBD1
v_gene: TRBV7-2
abundance: few
CDR3nt: TGTGCCAGCAGCTCGAGACAGGGCGGAAGAGGCAATGAGCAGTTCTTC
CDR3aa: CASSSRQGGRGNEQFF

j_gene: TRBJ2-5
d_gene: .
v_gene: TRBV10-3
abundance: .
CDR3nt: TGTGCCATCAGTGAACGCAATGGGAGGGAGACCCAGTACTTC
CDR3aa: CAISERNGRETQYF

j_gene: TRBJ2-3
d_gene: TRBD2
v_gene: TRBV7-9
abundance: .
CDR3nt: TGTGCCAGCAGCCCAAGCGGGGGCACAGATACGCAGTATTTT
CDR3aa: CASSPSGGTDTQYF

j_gene: TRBJ1-6
d_gene: TRBD1
v_gene: TRBV30
abundance: .
CDR3nt: TGTGCCTGGCAAGGGGACAGTAATTCACCCCTCCACTTT
CDR3aa: CAWQGDSNSPLHF

j_gene: TRBJ2-3
d_gene: TRBD2
v_gene: TRBV15
abundance: .
CDR3nt: TGTGCCACCAGCAGAGATCTAGTGGCTAGCGGGGGGGCAGATACGCAGTATTTT
CDR3aa: CATSRDLVASGGADTQYF

j_gene: TRBJ2-7
d_gene: TRBD2
v_gene: TRBV5-6
abundance: few
CDR3nt: TGTGCCAGCAGCCACGGGGGGGCCGAGCAGTACTTC
CDR3aa: CASSHGGAEQYF

j_gene: TRBJ2-1
d_gene: TRBD1
v_gene: TRBV13
abundance: .
CDR3nt: TGTGCCAGCAGCCGGGGACAGGAGCAGTTCTTC
CDR3aa: CASSRGQEQFF

j_gene: TRBJ1-1
d_gene: TRBD1
v_gene: TRBV6-1
abundance: .
CDR3nt: TGTGCCAGCAGAAGGACAGGGAACACTGAAGCTTTCTTT
CDR3aa: CASRRTGNTEAFF